This TCR beta chain is from a study of CD8+CD57+ T cells in acquired aplastic anemia. About this clonotype itself: Its target is not known.

This CDR3 comprises 11 residues. Germline V gene lookup returns CDR1 KGHDR and CDR2 SFDVKD. V gave up 10 bases and J gave up 4 bases, with 9 bases separating them. Investigators profiled TCR beta VDJ and CDR3 from genomic DNA template. One entry per CDR3 protein, called by TCRdb with MiXCR from the reads. The sample shows 200,000 to 300,000 distinct CDR3 sequences, 65% to 90% of them seen only once. The study, taken as a whole, reports: Researchers reported that CD8+ Simpson's diversity was not significantly different in patients versus controls.

Flow cytometry had shown expanded CD8+CD57+ cells in the patients chosen for sequencing. This receptor was obtained from a human donor with aplastic anemia. Material: sorted CD4+, CD8+, or CD8+CD57+ T cells (not recorded which) from PBMCs. The rearrangement links TRBV24-1 to TRBJ1-2, with D uncertain. The CDR3 DNA is TGTGCCACTGGTGTTTCCTATGGCTACACCTTC. It yields the protein CATGVSYGYTF.